Listed below are T cell receptor beta chains from one sample, sequenced in a study of blood T cell dynamics during melanoma immunotherapy. Profiling relied on immunoSEQ multiplex PCR, and the TCRdb table lists in-frame clones only, not all of them. The top ten clones hold approximately 1.9% of a sample with some 6,000 clones, about 90% of them seen once. The sequencing used blood, collected from a patient treated with checkpoint blockade. Source of these receptors: a human donor with melanoma. CDR3s include the opening cysteine and the closing phenylalanine or tryptophan. The order of the fields is CDR3 length, J gene, V gene, D gene, clone size, CDR3 DNA, CDR3 protein. The D gene is left open where the match is weak. Only part of the rows carry a size: once, few, many, or a class if the clone is expanded.

CDR3 length: 13
J gene: TRBJ1-1
V gene: TRBV7-9
D gene: TRBD1
clone size: -
CDR3 DNA: TGTGCCAGCAGCTCTCCTGGACAGGCCGACGCTTTCTTT
CDR3 protein: CASSSPGQADAFF

CDR3 length: 14
J gene: TRBJ1-5
V gene: TRBV27
D gene: TRBD1
clone size: -
CDR3 DNA: TGTGCCAGCACCCCGACAGGGAGGGGTCAGCCCCAGCATTTT
CDR3 protein: CASTPTGRGQPQHF

CDR3 length: 12
J gene: TRBJ2-2
V gene: TRBV6-6
D gene: TRBD2
clone size: -
CDR3 DNA: TGTGCCAGTCGACTAGCTCCGGGGGAGCTGTTTTTT
CDR3 protein: CASRLAPGELFF

CDR3 length: 14
J gene: TRBJ1-1
V gene: TRBV29-1
D gene: TRBD1
clone size: -
CDR3 DNA: TGCAGCGTTAGCTATACAGGGGATGTCTCGGTAGCTTTCTTT
CDR3 protein: CSVSYTGDVSVAFF

CDR3 length: 15
J gene: TRBJ1-5
V gene: TRBV7-2
D gene: -
clone size: -
CDR3 DNA: TGTGCCAGCAGCTTAGGGCCAGGGGACAATCAGCCCCAGCATTTT
CDR3 protein: CASSLGPGDNQPQHF

CDR3 length: 13
J gene: TRBJ2-1
V gene: TRBV5-6
D gene: -
clone size: -
CDR3 DNA: TGTGCCAGCAGCTTAAAATCCAGGGCCGAGCAGTTCTTC
CDR3 protein: CASSLKSRAEQFF

CDR3 length: 14
J gene: TRBJ1-1
V gene: TRBV5-1
D gene: -
clone size: -
CDR3 DNA: TGCGCCAGTCGTCCGGGTCTTGGGAACACTGAAGCTTTCTTT
CDR3 protein: CASRPGLGNTEAFF

CDR3 length: 13
J gene: TRBJ1-5
V gene: TRBV9
D gene: -
clone size: -
CDR3 DNA: TGTGCCAGCAGCGTGGGACCCAATCAGCCCCAGCATTTT
CDR3 protein: CASSVGPNQPQHF

CDR3 length: 13
J gene: TRBJ1-2
V gene: TRBV30
D gene: -
clone size: -
CDR3 DNA: TGTGCCTGGACTAGGGGGAACGACTATGGCTACACCTTC
CDR3 protein: CAWTRGNDYGYTF

CDR3 length: 15
J gene: TRBJ1-4
V gene: TRBV19
D gene: -
clone size: -
CDR3 DNA: TGTGCCAGCAGTGCTGGGTGGGAGTTACGGGAAAAACTGTTTTTT
CDR3 protein: CASSAGWELREKLFF

CDR3 length: 16
J gene: TRBJ2-7
V gene: TRBV27
D gene: -
clone size: few
CDR3 DNA: TGTGCCAGCAGTTTCACACCGGGACACCAACCCAGCGAGCAGTACTTC
CDR3 protein: CASSFTPGHQPSEQYF

CDR3 length: 13
J gene: TRBJ2-1
V gene: TRBV7-7
D gene: -
clone size: -
CDR3 DNA: TGTGCTAGCAGCTTAGAACTTTACAATGAGCAGTTCTTC
CDR3 protein: CASSLELYNEQFF

CDR3 length: 16
J gene: TRBJ1-1
V gene: TRBV4-2
D gene: TRBD1
clone size: -
CDR3 DNA: TGTGCCAGCAGCTACCCATCAGGGGGCGGGAACACTGAAGCTTTCTTT
CDR3 protein: CASSYPSGGGNTEAFF

CDR3 length: 16
J gene: TRBJ1-6
V gene: TRBV9
D gene: -
clone size: -
CDR3 DNA: TGTGCCAGCAGCCAGGACTTTTCCCCCTATAATTCACCCCTCCACTTT
CDR3 protein: CASSQDFSPYNSPLHF

CDR3 length: 14
J gene: TRBJ1-4
V gene: TRBV19
D gene: -
clone size: -
CDR3 DNA: TGTGCCAGTAGTATTGCGGGGGTCGATGAAAAACTGTTTTTT
CDR3 protein: CASSIAGVDEKLFF

CDR3 length: 13
J gene: TRBJ1-2
V gene: TRBV15
D gene: TRBD1
clone size: -
CDR3 DNA: TGTGCCACCAGCGCGGACAGGTCCTATGGCTACACCTTC
CDR3 protein: CATSADRSYGYTF

CDR3 length: 20
J gene: TRBJ2-3
V gene: TRBV6-1
D gene: -
clone size: -
CDR3 DNA: TGTGCCAGCAGTGAAGTGAGACGGGGAGGCACCATTTCATACACAGATACGCAGTATTTT
CDR3 protein: CASSEVRRGGTISYTDTQYF